The sequence of this T cell receptor beta chain was determined in a study of blood T cell repertoires in COVID-19. Profiling relied on immunoSEQ multiplex PCR, and the TCRdb table lists in-frame clones only, not all of them. Of about 280,000 clones in the sample, 85% were seen once. Recovery among Cohort 3 donors was established by two negative PCRs, clearance, or symptom resolution. The CDR3 is 17 amino acids. Germline V gives CDR1 KGHSH, CDR2 LQKENI. Trimming left V 3 bases short and J 5 bases short, with 19 bases between. The sample holds a few counts of this clone. The source of this sequence is a woman in her forties or fifties who had recovered from COVID-19. Sequenced input: PBMCs or T cells enriched from blood (not recorded which). The chain couples TRBV18 to TRBJ1-4; D not resolved. The CDR3 DNA is TGTGCCAGCTCACCGACGTTTGGAGGCCAGTCAAATGAAAAACTGTTTTTT. It yields the protein CASSPTFGGQSNEKLFF.